This T cell receptor beta chain is from a study of Ad26.COV2.S vaccination and SARS-CoV-2 variants (dated by TCRdb to the early 2020s). Looking at the study overall: Donors in the vaccine arm were drawn from COV1001, a multicentre, randomized, double-blind, placebo-controlled phase I-IIa trial testing Ad26.COV2.S in healthy adults. Dosing of Ad26.COV2.S was intramuscular, at either 5x10^10 or 1x10^11 viral particles, delivered as one shot or as two shots spaced 56 days apart. TCRbeta repertoire sequencing was used to assess the specificity and breadth of SARS-CoV-2-reactive T cell receptors after Ad26.COV2.S vaccination. A total of some 30 samples were included in the TCR-sequenced set, comprising roughly 19 Ad26.COV2.S vaccine recipients, 5 placebo recipients and 8 SARS-CoV-2 convalescent individuals. Trial participants were randomized into five groups of five: low-dose or high-dose Ad26.COV2.S given once or twice, or placebo on both occasions. Throughout the experiments and outcome assessment, investigators stayed blinded to trial group allocation.

The sample's treatment or condition label is to be understood as: 15 to 20 received Ad26.COV2.S at low or high dose, single or two shots; 5 received placebo; per-sample allocation not given. For vaccine and placebo recipients, the sequenced repertoires came from samples collected on day 63 after the first injection. In Cohort 1b, around 23 adults aged 18-55 years were enrolled at a single site in Boston, USA, between 29 July and 7 August 2020. As a vaccine, Ad26.COV2.S was a replication-incompetent adenovirus type 26 vector that expressed a prefusion-stabilized SARS-CoV-2 spike protein derived from the original Wuhan strain. From the cysteine up to the phenylalanine, the CDR3 has a length of 14 residues. Only CDR3 DNA remains: 42 bases, in frame from the first base. CDR1 and CDR2 (LGHDT, YNNKEL) derive from the germline V gene (reference sequence). Germline trimming amounts to 4 bases on V and 4 bases on J, with 6 as the count of junction bases outside the gene matches.

General findings and caveats noted by the study authors: Vaccine and placebo recipients had comparable non-spike TCR breadth, which fits with the vaccine containing only spike. According to the authors, total T cell responses may have been underestimated by the TCR breadth and depth analyses. After vaccination, substantial breadth of spike-specific CD8+ and CD4+ T cell responses was reported. Ad26.COV2.S recipients had higher spike-specific TCR breadth than placebo recipients (P = 0.0014). The study was not powered to compare responses between vaccine doses or regimens.

The immunoSEQ Assay was the method used to sequence TCRbeta CDR3 regions. After extraction, genomic DNA underwent amplification by bias-controlled multiplex PCR, followed by high-throughput sequencing. Processing in the source paper ran as follows. Collapsing and filtering of sequences were performed to quantify the absolute abundance of each unique TCRbeta CDR3 region. Usable DNA was measured by amplifying reference genes present in all nucleated cells, and TCRbeta template counts were normalized to that usable DNA to estimate T cell fraction. Repertoire TCRs were annotated as SARS-CoV-2-specific when V gene, CDR3 amino acid sequence and J gene were exactly matched to a known reactive TCR set. The reference SARS-CoV-2 TCR set was obtained from MIRA and was filtered for enrichment in COVID-19-positive ImmuneCODE repertoires, whereby public or cross-reactive TCRs were removed. Using the MIRA antigens, annotated TCRs were further analysed by specific ORF or by position within an ORF. Depth was the summed frequency of annotated unique rearrangements, while breadth was defined as annotated unique rearrangements over total unique productive rearrangements. Group comparisons of TCR breadth used two-sided Wilcoxon rank-sum tests. TCRdb took over this immuneACCESS table, retaining in-frame rearrangements with V and J assigned. Such tables are incomplete; in checked studies, under half of the missing clones stem from an unresolved V gene, and the remainder is unexplained. V, J and clone size were drawn from that table, and D and trimming were deduced from the DNA. Across this sample there are roughly 320,000 clones, with just under 85% seen only once. The ten most abundant clones make up approximately 2% of the sample.

This clone was seen a single time. Its antigen is still unknown. Base quality data are lacking; no much larger clone is found one base away. The specimen comprised peripheral blood, sampled in a trial of Ad26.COV2.S vaccine versus placebo. This sequence originates from a person between 18 and 65 years old who received the Ad26.COV2.S COVID-19 vaccine or a placebo. The sequence joins TRBV3-1 (or the pseudogene TRBV3-2) to TRBJ1-1; TRBD1 lines up with 7 middle nucleotides. The CDR3 is CASSPRDSGTEAFF. The nucleotides read TGTGCCAGCAGCCCCCGGGACAGTGGCACTGAAGCTTTCTTT.